One and the same sample provided the 19 T cell receptor beta chains below, sequenced in a study of OX40 agonist ivuxolimab in advanced cancers. Here immunoSEQ multiplex PCR was the method, and the copy in TCRdb shows in-frame clones only, minus some. The sample has 60,000 or so clones; 70% to 90% are singletons. The sequenced sample was CD4+ or CD8+ T cells sorted from blood, obtained in a trial of the OX40 agonist ivuxolimab. Every receptor here comes from an adult with an advanced solid tumor such as melanoma, head and neck, liver or kidney cancer.

The chain carries TRBV28 and TRBJ1-1; D is possibly TRBD1 (5 bases). The CDR3 extends over 15 amino acids. Per germline, CDR1 MDHEN and CDR2 SYDVKM. The V end was cut by 4 bases, the J end by 1 base, with 13 bases between. In DNA, the CDR3 is TGTGCCAGCAGTTCTCTCGGGGGGGGGAACACTGAAGCTTTCTTT. This translates into CASSSLGGGNTEAFF.

This clone has only a few counts. The chain links TRBV6-5 to TRBJ1-2, with no clear D. Germline lookup yields CDR1 MNHEY and CDR2 SVGAGI. The CDR3 has 13 amino acids. V lost 0 bases and J 3 bases, leaving 5 bases between the germline ends. In DNA, the CDR3 is TGTGCCAGCAGTTACTCTGCCCACTATGGCTACACCTTC. Protein sequence: CASSYSAHYGYTF.

In DNA form, the CDR3 reads TGTGCCAGCAGTCCGAAGAGATTCGGGGGTTCCTATAATTCACCCCTCCACTTT. Translated: CASSPKRFGGSYNSPLHF. This rearrangement joins TRBV27 to TRBJ1-6; possibly TRBD1 for D (5 bases). V lost 5 bases, J lost 1 base, and 18 bases lay in between. The CDR3 runs to 18 residues. CDR1 is MNHEY and CDR2 is SMNVEV in the germline V gene (reference sequence).

This chain links TRBV9 with TRBJ1-4; TRBD1 matches 7 bases. The germline V gene has CDR1 SGDLS and CDR2 YYNGEE. V trimming: 2 bases; J trimming: 2 bases; junction bases outside the gene matches: 0. This CDR3 spans 14 amino acids. The CDR3 loop is CASSVTGTNEKLFF. The CDR3 DNA sequence: TGTGCCAGCAGCGTGACAGGGACTAATGAAAAACTGTTTTTT.

In DNA form, the CDR3 reads TGTGCCAGCAGCTTGGCACAGGGAATTCTCGGGGAGCTGTTTTTT. Amino acids: CASSLAQGILGELFF. The V gene is TRBV5-5, the J gene TRBJ2-2; TRBD1 is a possible D gene (6 bases). The CDR3 length is 15 residues. Germline V gene data show CDR1 as SGHKS and CDR2 as YYEKEE (reference sequence). V gave up 0 bases and J gave up 7 bases, with 13 bases separating them.

CDR3 loop: CASSSISGVYNEQFF. The CDR3 nucleotides read TGTGCCAGCAGTTCTATATCAGGGGTCTACAATGAGCAGTTCTTC. This chain uses TRBV25-1 with TRBJ2-1; maybe TRBD1 (6 bases). V was shortened by 5 bases and J by 3 bases, with 14 bases between the two germline ends. Germline V gives CDR1 MGHDK, CDR2 SYGVNS. The CDR3 is 15 amino acids.

The chain couples TRBV9 to TRBJ2-2, with 9 bases fitting TRBD1. CDR1 and CDR2 from the germline V gene are SGDLS and YYNGEE. V shed 3 bases, J shed 5 bases, and the junction held 5 bases outside the gene matches. The CDR3 is 15 amino acids. The CDR3 bases are TGTGCCAGCAGCGAGGGACAGGGAGGGACCGGGGAGCTGTTTTTT. It codes for CASSEGQGGTGELFF.

The V and J genes are TRBV5-1 and TRBJ2-3; maybe TRBD1 (7 bases). V dropped 0 bases and J dropped 0 bases, with 17 bases sitting between them. The CDR3 sequence is 18 residues long. Germline V gene sequence: CDR1 SGHRS, CDR2 YFSETQ. The CDR3 sequence is CASSLAGGMSPSTDTQYF. In DNA form, the CDR3 reads TGCGCCAGCAGCTTGGCAGGGGGGATGAGTCCTAGCACAGATACGCAGTATTTT.

The V call is TRBV4-1, the J call TRBJ1-1, with D tentatively TRBD1 (5 bases). The V gene lost 4 bases and the J gene lost 1 base, with 13 bases spanning the gap. Germline V gives CDR1 MGHRA, CDR2 YSYEKL. This CDR3 is built from 15 residues. In DNA, the CDR3 is TGCGCCAGCAGCCCCCGAGGACAACAGAACACTGAAGCTTTCTTT. Amino acid sequence: CASSPRGQQNTEAFF.

The count of this clone is one. In DNA, the CDR3 is TGTGCCACCAGCAAGCAGGGTATTGGAGAGACCCAGTACTTC. Translation gives CATSKQGIGETQYF. The chain has TRBV15 and TRBJ2-5, with D possibly matching TRBD1 (5 bases). V dropped 4 bases and J dropped 4 bases, with 13 bases sitting between them. The CDR3 length is 14 residues. CDR1 is LNHNV and CDR2 is YYDKDF in the germline V gene (reference sequence).

V usage is TRBV11-2 and J usage is TRBJ1-1; unclear D gene. The CDR3 extends over 13 amino acids. The V and J ends lost 5 bases and 4 bases respectively, with 11 bases between them. The germline V gene has CDR1 SGHAT and CDR2 FQNNGV. CDR3 residues: CASSTQVATEAFF. CDR3 bases: TGTGCCAGCAGCACTCAAGTGGCCACTGAAGCTTTCTTT.

This chain uses TRBV6-5 with TRBJ2-5; D is unclear. V lost 0 bases and J 1 base, leaving 12 bases between the germline ends. CDR1 MNHEY and CDR2 SVGAGI come from the germline V gene. The CDR3 runs 16 residues. CDR3 DNA: TGTGCCAGCAGTTACTCCGGCGTACACCTCCAAGAGACCCAGTACTTC. Amino acids: CASSYSGVHLQETQYF.

The J gene is TRBJ1-2, the V gene TRBV2; D is perhaps TRBD1 (6 bases). The germline gives CDR1 SNHLY, CDR2 FYNNEI. V lost 6 bases to trimming and J lost 4 bases, with 15 bases between them. This CDR3 spans 14 amino acids. The CDR3, as DNA: TGTGCCAGCAGGAGGGGGGGACAAACCTATGGCTACACCTTC. This gives the protein CASRRGGQTYGYTF.

This chain connects TRBV9 to TRBJ2-5, with 7 bases identical to TRBD2. This CDR3 comprises 15 residues. Germline V gives CDR1 SGDLS, CDR2 YYNGEE. After removal of 4 bases from V and 1 base from J, the junction contained 7 bases not matched to a gene. CDR3 sequence (DNA): TGTGCCAGCAGCCTAGCGGAGCTGCGCCAAGAGACCCAGTACTTC. This sequence encodes CASSLAELRQETQYF.

The rearrangement links TRBV19 to TRBJ2-7, with 10 bases matching TRBD1. The germline gives CDR1 LNHDA, CDR2 SQIVND (reference sequence). There are 14 residues in the CDR3. The V and J ends lost 4 bases and 7 bases, in that order; junction bases with no gene match: 7. The CDR3 nucleotides read TGTGCCAGTAGTAGGGGGACAGGGGTTTGGGAGCAGTACTTC. Residues: CASSRGTGVWEQYF.

About this clone itself: At the DNA level, this CDR3 is encoded by other sequences in the same sample as well. The chain couples TRBV9 to TRBJ1-1, with a tentative D call TRBD1 (5 bases). The length of the CDR3 is 14 residues. With 2 bases removed from V and 5 bases from J, the gap between germline ends came to 13 bases. CDR1 is SGDLS, CDR2 YYNGEE, per germline. The CDR3 sequence is CASSVTWGGTEAFF. The DNA for the CDR3 is TGTGCCAGCAGCGTGACTTGGGGGGGGACTGAAGCTTTCTTT.

The chain recombines TRBV7-8 with TRBJ2-2; 7 bases are a match to TRBD2. Germline V CDR1 and CDR2: SGHVS, FQNEAQ. The CDR3 length is 16 residues. The V and J ends lost 5 bases and 7 bases, in that order; junction bases with no gene match: 13. CDR3 amino acids: CASSIGPSPGGGELFF. DNA for the CDR3: TGTGCCAGCAGCATCGGCCCCTCGCCGGGAGGCGGGGAGCTGTTTTTT.

This sequence joins TRBV15 and TRBJ1-1; no definite D call. Germline V gives CDR1 LNHNV, CDR2 YYDKDF (reference sequence). The CDR3 is made up of 13 amino acids. The V end was cut by 0 bases, the J end by 7 bases, with 9 bases between. CDR3 loop: CATSRDRQYEAFF. In nucleotides, the CDR3 is TGTGCCACCAGCAGAGACCGGCAGTATGAAGCTTTCTTT.

The rearrangement uses TRBV5-1 and TRBJ1-1; D is perhaps TRBD1 (5 bases). The CDR3 runs to 13 residues. With 2 bases removed from V and 7 bases from J, the gap between germline ends came to 12 bases. Germline V gene lookup returns CDR1 SGHRS and CDR2 YFSETQ. The CDR3 loop reads CASSFEGQGEAFF. The CDR3 DNA sequence: TGCGCCAGCAGCTTTGAGGGTCAGGGTGAAGCTTTCTTT.